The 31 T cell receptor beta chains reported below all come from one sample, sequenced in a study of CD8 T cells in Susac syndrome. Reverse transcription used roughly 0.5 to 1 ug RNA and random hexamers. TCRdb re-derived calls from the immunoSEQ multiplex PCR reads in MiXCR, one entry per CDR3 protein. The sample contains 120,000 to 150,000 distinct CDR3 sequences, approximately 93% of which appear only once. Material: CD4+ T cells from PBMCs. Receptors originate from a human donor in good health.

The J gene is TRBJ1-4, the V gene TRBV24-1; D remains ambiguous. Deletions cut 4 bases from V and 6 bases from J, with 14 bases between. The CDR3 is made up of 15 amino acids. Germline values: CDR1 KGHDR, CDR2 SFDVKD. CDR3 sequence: CATSDYRFGDEKLFF. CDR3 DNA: TGTGCCACCAGTGACTACAGATTTGGAGATGAAAAACTGTTTTTT.

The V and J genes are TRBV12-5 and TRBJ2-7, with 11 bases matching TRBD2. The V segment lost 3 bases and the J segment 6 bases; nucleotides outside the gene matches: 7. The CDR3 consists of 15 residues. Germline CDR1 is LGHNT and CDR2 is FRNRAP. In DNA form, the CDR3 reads TGTGCTAGTGGTTTCTTTCTAGCGGGAGGTCTCGAGCAGTACTTC. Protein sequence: CASGFFLAGGLEQYF.

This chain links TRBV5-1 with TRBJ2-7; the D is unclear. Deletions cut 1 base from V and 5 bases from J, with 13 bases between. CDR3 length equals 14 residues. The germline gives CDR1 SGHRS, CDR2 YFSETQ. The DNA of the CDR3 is TGCGCCAGCAGCTTGCAACCTCCAGGTGACGAGCAGTACTTC. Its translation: CASSLQPPGDEQYF.

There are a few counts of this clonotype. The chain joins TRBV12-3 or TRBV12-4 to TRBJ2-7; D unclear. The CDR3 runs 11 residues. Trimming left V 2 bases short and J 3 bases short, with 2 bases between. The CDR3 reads CASSLLYEQYF. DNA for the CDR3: TGTGCCAGCAGTTTACTCTACGAGCAGTACTTC.

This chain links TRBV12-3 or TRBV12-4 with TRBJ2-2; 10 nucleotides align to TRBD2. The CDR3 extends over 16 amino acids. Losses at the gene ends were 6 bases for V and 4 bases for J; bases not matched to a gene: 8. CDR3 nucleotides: TGTGCCAGCAGAACTCTTAGCGGGAGGAGCACCGGGGAGCTGTTTTTT. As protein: CASRTLSGRSTGELFF.

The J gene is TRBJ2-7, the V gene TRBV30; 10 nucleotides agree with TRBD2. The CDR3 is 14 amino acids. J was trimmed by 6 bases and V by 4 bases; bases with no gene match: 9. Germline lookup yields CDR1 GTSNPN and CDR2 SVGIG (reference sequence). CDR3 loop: CAWKLGTSVGEQYF. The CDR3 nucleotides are TGTGCCTGGAAACTAGGGACTAGCGTTGGCGAGCAGTACTTC.

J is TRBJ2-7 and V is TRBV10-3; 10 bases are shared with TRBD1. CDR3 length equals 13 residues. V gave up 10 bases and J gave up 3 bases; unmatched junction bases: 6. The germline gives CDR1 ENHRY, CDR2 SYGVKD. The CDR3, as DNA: TGTGCCACCGTGGGACAGGGGTTCTACGAGCAGTACTTC. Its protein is CATVGQGFYEQYF.

The CDR3 DNA follows: TGTGCCAGCACGGGACAGGGACTCTACGAGCAGTACTTC. Translating gives CASTGQGLYEQYF. V gene TRBV2 combines with J gene TRBJ2-7; the match to TRBD1 covers 9 bases. V was clipped by 7 bases and J by 3 bases; unmatched bases: 4. Germline CDR1 is SNHLY and CDR2 is FYNNEI. The CDR3 loop spans 13 amino acids.

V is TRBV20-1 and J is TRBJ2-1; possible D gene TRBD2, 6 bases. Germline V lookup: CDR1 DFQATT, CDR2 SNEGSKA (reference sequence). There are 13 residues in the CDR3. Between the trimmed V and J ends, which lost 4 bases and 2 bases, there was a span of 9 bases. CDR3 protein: CSATGTPYNEQFF. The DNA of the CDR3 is TGCAGTGCTACCGGGACTCCCTACAATGAGCAGTTCTTC.

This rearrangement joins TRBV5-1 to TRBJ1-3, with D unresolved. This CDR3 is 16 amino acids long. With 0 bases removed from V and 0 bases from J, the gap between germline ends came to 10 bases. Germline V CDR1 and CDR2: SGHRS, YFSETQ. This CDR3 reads CASSLGLGSSGNTIYF. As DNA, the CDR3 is TGCGCCAGCAGCTTGGGTCTGGGGAGCTCTGGAAACACCATATATTTT.

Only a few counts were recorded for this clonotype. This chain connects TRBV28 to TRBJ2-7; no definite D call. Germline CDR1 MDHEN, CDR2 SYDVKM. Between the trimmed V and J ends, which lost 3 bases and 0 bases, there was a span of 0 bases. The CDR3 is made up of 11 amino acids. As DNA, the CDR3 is TGTGCCAGCAGTTTCTCCTACGAGCAGTACTTC. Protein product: CASSFSYEQYF.

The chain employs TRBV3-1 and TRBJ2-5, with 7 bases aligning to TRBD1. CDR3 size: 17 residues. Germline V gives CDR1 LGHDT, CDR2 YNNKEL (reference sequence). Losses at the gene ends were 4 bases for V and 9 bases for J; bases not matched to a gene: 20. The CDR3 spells CASSPSQGGPRWVAQYF. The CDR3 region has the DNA TGTGCCAGCAGCCCATCTCAAGGGGGCCCTAGGTGGGTTGCCCAGTACTTC.

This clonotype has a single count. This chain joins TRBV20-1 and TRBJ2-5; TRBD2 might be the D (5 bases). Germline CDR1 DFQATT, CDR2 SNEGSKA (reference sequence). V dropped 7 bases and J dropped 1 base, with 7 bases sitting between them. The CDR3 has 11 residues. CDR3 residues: CSGGLQETQYF. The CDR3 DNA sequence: TGCAGTGGCGGGCTCCAAGAGACCCAGTACTTC.

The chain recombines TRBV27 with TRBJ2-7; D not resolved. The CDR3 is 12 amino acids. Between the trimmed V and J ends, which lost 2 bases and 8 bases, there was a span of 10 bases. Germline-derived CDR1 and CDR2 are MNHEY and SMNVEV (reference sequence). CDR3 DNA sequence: TGTGCCAGCAGTTTAAATCGTGGGAAGCAGTACTTC. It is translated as CASSLNRGKQYF.

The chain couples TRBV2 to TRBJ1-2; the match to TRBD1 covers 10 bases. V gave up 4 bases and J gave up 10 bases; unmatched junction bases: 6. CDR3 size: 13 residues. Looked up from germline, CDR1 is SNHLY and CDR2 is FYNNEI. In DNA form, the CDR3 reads TGTGCCAGCAGTGTGGGACAGGGGAATCCCTACACCTTC. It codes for CASSVGQGNPYTF. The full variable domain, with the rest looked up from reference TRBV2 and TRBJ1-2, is EPEVTQTPSHQVTQMGQEVILRCVPISNHLYFYWYRQILGQKVEFLVSFYNNEISEKSEIFDDQFSVERPDGSNFTLKIRSTKLEDSAMYFCASSVGQGNPYTFGSGTRLTVV.

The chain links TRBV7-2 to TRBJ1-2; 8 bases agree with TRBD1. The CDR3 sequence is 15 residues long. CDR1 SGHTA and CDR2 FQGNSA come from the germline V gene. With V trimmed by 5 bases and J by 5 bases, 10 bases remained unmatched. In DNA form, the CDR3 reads TGTGCCAGCAGCATTCACACAGGGGGGGGTTATGGCTACACCTTC. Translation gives CASSIHTGGGYGYTF.

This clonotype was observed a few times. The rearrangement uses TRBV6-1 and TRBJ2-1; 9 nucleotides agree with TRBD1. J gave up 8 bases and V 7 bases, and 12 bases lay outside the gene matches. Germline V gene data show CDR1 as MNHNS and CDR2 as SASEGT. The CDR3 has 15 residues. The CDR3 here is CASNPQGANIYEQFF. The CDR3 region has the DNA TGTGCCAGCAACCCACAGGGGGCGAATATATATGAGCAGTTCTTC.

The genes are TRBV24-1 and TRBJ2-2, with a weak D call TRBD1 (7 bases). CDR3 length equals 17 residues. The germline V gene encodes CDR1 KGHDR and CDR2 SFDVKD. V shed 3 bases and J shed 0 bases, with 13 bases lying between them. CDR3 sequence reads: CATSDGGTAPNTGELFF. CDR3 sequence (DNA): TGTGCCACCAGTGATGGAGGGACAGCTCCGAACACCGGGGAGCTGTTTTTT.

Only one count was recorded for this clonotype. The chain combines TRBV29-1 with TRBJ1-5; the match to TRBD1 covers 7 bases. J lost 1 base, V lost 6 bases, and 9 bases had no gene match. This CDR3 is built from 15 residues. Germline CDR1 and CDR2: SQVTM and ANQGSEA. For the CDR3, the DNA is TGCAGCGTAAGGGAGGGACAGCTAAGCAATCAGCCCCAGCATTTT. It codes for CSVREGQLSNQPQHF.

The CDR3 coding sequence is TGCGCCAGCAGTATCGTAGGCCCGGGGAACCCCTACGAGCAGTACTTC. As protein: CASSIVGPGNPYEQYF. The V gene is TRBV5-1, the J gene TRBJ2-7; D may be TRBD2 (5 bases). The V end was cut by 5 bases, the J end by 2 bases, with 20 bases between. CDR1 is SGHRS, CDR2 YFSETQ, per germline. The CDR3 runs to 16 residues.

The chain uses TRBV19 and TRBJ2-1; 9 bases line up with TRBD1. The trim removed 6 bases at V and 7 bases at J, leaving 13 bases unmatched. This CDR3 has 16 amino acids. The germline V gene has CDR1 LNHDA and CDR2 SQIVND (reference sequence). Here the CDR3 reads CASRRITGTGRNEQFF. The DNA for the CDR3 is TGTGCCAGTAGGAGAATTACCGGGACAGGGAGGAATGAGCAGTTCTTC.

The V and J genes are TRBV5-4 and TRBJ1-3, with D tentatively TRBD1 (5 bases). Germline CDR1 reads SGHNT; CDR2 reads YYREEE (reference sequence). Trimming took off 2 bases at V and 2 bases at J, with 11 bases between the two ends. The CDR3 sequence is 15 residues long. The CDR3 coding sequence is TGTGCCAGCAGCTTCGGGGGAGAGGCTGGAAACACCATATATTTT. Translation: CASSFGGEAGNTIYF. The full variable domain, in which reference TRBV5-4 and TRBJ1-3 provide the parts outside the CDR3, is ETGVTQSPTHLIKTRGQQVTLRCSSQSGHNTVSWYQQALGQGPQFIFQYYREEENGRGNFPPRFSGLQFPNYSSELNVNALELDDSALYLCASSFGGEAGNTIYFGEGSWLTVV.

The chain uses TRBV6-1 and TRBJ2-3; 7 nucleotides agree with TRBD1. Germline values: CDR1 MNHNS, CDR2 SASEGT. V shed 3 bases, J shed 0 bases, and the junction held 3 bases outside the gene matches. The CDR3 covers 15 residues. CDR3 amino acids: CASSDPDRSTDTQYF. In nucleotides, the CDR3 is TGTGCCAGCAGTGACCCGGACAGGAGCACAGATACGCAGTATTTT.

The CDR3 bases are TGTGCCAGCAGAGGGCAGGGGTACACCGGGGAGCTGTTTTTT. As protein: CASRGQGYTGELFF. The V gene is TRBV2, the J gene TRBJ2-2; D is possibly TRBD1 (6 bases). The CDR3 loop spans 14 amino acids. Germline-derived CDR1 and CDR2 are SNHLY and FYNNEI. V was clipped by 6 bases and J by 3 bases, with 11 bases between them. Variable domain in full (rest from reference TRBV2 and TRBJ2-2): EPEVTQTPSHQVTQMGQEVILRCVPISNHLYFYWYRQILGQKVEFLVSFYNNEISEKSEIFDDQFSVERPDGSNFTLKIRSTKLEDSAMYFCASRGQGYTGELFFGEGSRLTVL.

DNA for the CDR3: TGCAGTGCTAGAGACTGGGACAGATTCTCCTACGAGCAGTACTTC. Translating it yields CSARDWDRFSYEQYF. The V gene is TRBV20-1, the J gene TRBJ2-7, with TRBD1 identical over 7 bases. Germline CDR1 and CDR2: DFQATT and SNEGSKA (reference sequence). V shed 0 bases and J 0 bases; nucleotides not matched to a gene: 5. The CDR3 has 15 amino acids.

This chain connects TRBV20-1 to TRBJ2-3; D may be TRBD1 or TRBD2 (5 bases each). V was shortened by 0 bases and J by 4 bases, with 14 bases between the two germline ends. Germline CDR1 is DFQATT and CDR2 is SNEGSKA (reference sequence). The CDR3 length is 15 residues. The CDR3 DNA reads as TGCAGTGCTAGAGATTTCGCCAGAGGGGCAGATACGCAGTATTTT. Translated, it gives CSARDFARGADTQYF.

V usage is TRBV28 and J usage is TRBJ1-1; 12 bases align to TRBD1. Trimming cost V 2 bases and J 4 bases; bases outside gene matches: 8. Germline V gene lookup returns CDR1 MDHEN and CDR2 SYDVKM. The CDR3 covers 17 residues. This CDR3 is CASSLVGTGGAGTEAFF. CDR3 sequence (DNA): TGTGCCAGCAGTTTAGTCGGGACAGGGGGCGCTGGCACTGAAGCTTTCTTT.

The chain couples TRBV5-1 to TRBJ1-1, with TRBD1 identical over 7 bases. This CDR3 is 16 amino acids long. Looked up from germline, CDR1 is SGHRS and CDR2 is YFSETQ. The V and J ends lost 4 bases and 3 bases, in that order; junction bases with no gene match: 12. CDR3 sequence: CASSKQTGSLDTEAFF. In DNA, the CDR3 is TGCGCCAGCAGCAAGCAGACAGGGTCCCTAGACACTGAAGCTTTCTTT.

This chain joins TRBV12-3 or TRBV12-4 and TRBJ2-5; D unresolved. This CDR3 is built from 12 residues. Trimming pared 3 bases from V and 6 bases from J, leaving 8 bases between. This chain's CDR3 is CASSLILQTQYF. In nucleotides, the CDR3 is TGTGCCAGCAGTTTGATCCTCCAGACCCAGTACTTC.

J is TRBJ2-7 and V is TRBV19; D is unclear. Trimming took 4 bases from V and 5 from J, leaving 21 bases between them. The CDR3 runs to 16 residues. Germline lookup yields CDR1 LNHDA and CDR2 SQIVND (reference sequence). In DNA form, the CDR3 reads TGTGCCAGTAGTAACCGAAAGGTAGGGTATCGCAACGAGCAGTACTTC. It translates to CASSNRKVGYRNEQYF.

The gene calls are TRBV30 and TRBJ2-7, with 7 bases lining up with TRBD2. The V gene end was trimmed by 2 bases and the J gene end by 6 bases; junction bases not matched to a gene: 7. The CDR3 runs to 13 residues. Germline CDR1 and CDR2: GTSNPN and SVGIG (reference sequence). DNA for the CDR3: TGTGCCTGGAGTCCAAGCGGGAAGGCCGAGCAGTACTTC. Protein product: CAWSPSGKAEQYF.